These 32 T cell receptor beta chains came from one sample sequenced in a study of cytomegalovirus exposure and HLA in healthy donors. It was with 60 Vbeta and 13 Jbeta primers that the PCR ran. Generated by immunoSEQ multiplex PCR, the TCRdb table keeps only in-frame clones and is missing some. In the table there are fewer than 200,000 clones, about 86% of which are singletons. What was sequenced was PBMCs. The receptor set was obtained from a man aged 40-49 years in good health and CMV-seropositive.

The rearrangement uses TRBV30 and TRBJ2-5; maybe TRBD2 (6 bases). Germline CDR1 reads GTSNPN; CDR2 reads SVGIG (reference sequence). This CDR3 is built from 14 residues. The V and J ends lost 4 bases and 3 bases respectively, with 15 bases between them. DNA of the CDR3: TGTGCCTGGACCAGACGAAGACTAGAAGAGACCCAGTACTTC. It codes for CAWTRRRLEETQYF.

This clone was counted a few times. CDR3 in DNA: TGTGCCAGCAGTTACGAGACAGAGATTAGCACAGATACGCAGTATTTT. Residues: CASSYETEISTDTQYF. The chain links TRBV6-6 to TRBJ2-3; D is perhaps TRBD1 (5 bases). The CDR3 is 16 residues long. Deletions cut 2 bases from V and 0 bases from J, with 12 bases between. Germline V gives CDR1 MNHNY, CDR2 SVGAGI (reference sequence).

A single count supports this clone. As DNA, the CDR3 is TGTGCCAGCAGCCTCGGGACTAATGTCTACGAGCAGTACTTC. Encoded protein: CASSLGTNVYEQYF. The chain is built from TRBV11-3 and TRBJ2-7; 7 bases are a match to TRBD2. The CDR3 is 14 amino acids. Germline V lookup: CDR1 SGHNT, CDR2 YENEEA. With V trimmed by 5 bases and J by 3 bases, 7 bases remained unmatched.

Concerning this clone itself: The junction departs from the called germline gene at one end, perhaps through a read error. The chain has TRBV5-6 and TRBJ1-1; 7 bases agree with TRBD1. CDR1 SGHDT and CDR2 YYEEEE come from the germline V gene. CDR3 length: 14 amino acids. The CDR3 nucleotides read TGTGCCGGCAGCTTGGTAGGGGGCGGCACTGAAGCTTTCTTT. Amino acids: CAGSLVGGGTEAFF.

CDR3 loop: CASSPGQGATNEKLFF. In DNA, the CDR3 is TGTGCCAGTTCGCCGGGACAGGGCGCAACTAATGAAAAACTGTTTTTT. The V gene is TRBV19, the J gene TRBJ1-4; TRBD1 agrees at 9 bases. After removal of 8 bases from V and 0 bases from J, the junction contained 7 bases not matched to a gene. Germline CDR1 reads LNHDA; CDR2 reads SQIVND (reference sequence). CDR3 length equals 16 residues.

In DNA, the CDR3 is TGTGCCAGCAGCTCAGGACAGGGAAACACTGAAGCTTTCTTT. Its translation is CASSSGQGNTEAFF. V gene TRBV6-1 combines with J gene TRBJ1-1, with TRBD1 identical over 8 bases. Germline loops: CDR1 MNHNS, CDR2 SASEGT. This CDR3 contains 14 residues. Trimming cost V 6 bases and J 2 bases; bases outside gene matches: 5.

This clone was detected a few times. The chain couples TRBV7-2 to TRBJ1-2; no definite D call. Per germline, CDR1 SGHTA and CDR2 FQGNSA. The V end lost 4 bases, the J end lost 4 bases, and 7 bases lay between the germline ends. This CDR3 has 12 residues. The CDR3 DNA reads as TGTGCCAGCAGCTCTCGTCTCTATGGCTACACCTTC. It is translated as CASSSRLYGYTF. The full variable domain, completed using reference TRBV7-2 and TRBJ1-2, is GAGVSQSPSNKVTEKGKDVELRCDPISGHTALYWYRQSLGQGLEFLIYFQGNSAPDKSGLPSDRFSAERTGGSVSTLTIQRTQQEDSAVYLCASSSRLYGYTFGSGTRLTVV.

The rearrangement links TRBV7-6 to TRBJ2-2; D uncertain. CDR3 length: 14 amino acids. Looked up from germline, CDR1 is SGHVS and CDR2 is FNYEAQ. The germline V and J ends were trimmed by 1 base and 7 bases, with 10 bases remaining between them. The CDR3 DNA is TGTGCCAGCAGCTTAGGGGCGTTGGACGGGGAGCTGTTTTTT. It yields the protein CASSLGALDGELFF.

The V gene is TRBV5-1, the J gene TRBJ2-7; D perhaps matches TRBD2 (5 bases). V lost 0 bases and J 2 bases, leaving 9 bases between the germline ends. Germline V gives CDR1 SGHRS, CDR2 YFSETQ. The CDR3 extends over 14 amino acids. The CDR3 reads CASSLAGVTYEQYF. CDR3 coding DNA: TGCGCCAGCAGCTTGGCCGGGGTGACCTACGAGCAGTACTTC.

The rearrangement joins TRBV5-1 to TRBJ2-7; 10 nucleotides line up with TRBD2. The length of the CDR3 is 15 residues. Germline assignment: CDR1 SGHRS and CDR2 YFSETQ. The DNA for the CDR3 is TGCGCTTCCTCGGGGCTAGCGGGAGATCCGAGCGAGCAGTACTTC. Its translation is CASSGLAGDPSEQYF.

The chain links TRBV25-1 to TRBJ1-2; 8 bases agree with TRBD1. CDR1 is MGHDK, CDR2 SYGVNS, per germline. This CDR3 is built from 16 residues. The junction had 8 bases not matched to a gene; V was cut back by 5 bases and J by 0 bases. CDR3 in DNA: TGTGCCAGCAGTCTCGGACAGGGCCCGACTAACTATGGCTACACCTTC. Protein product: CASSLGQGPTNYGYTF.

V is TRBV25-1 and J is TRBJ2-1; TRBD2 matches 16 bases. Germline assignment: CDR1 MGHDK and CDR2 SYGVNS. Germline trimming cut 7 bases from V and 9 bases from J; bases unmatched to any gene: 3. The CDR3 loop spans 14 amino acids. This CDR3 is CASTGTSGRAEQFF. The DNA of the CDR3 is TGTGCCAGCACCGGGACTAGCGGGAGGGCTGAGCAGTTCTTC. Based on the CDR3 plus reference TRBV25-1 and TRBJ2-1, the full variable domain is EADIYQTPRYLVIGTGKKITLECSQTMGHDKMYWYQQDPGMELHLIHYSYGVNSTEKGDLSSESTVSRIRTEHFPLTLESARPSHTSQYLCASTGTSGRAEQFFGPGTRLTVL.

This chain joins TRBV4-1 and TRBJ2-7, with D possibly TRBD1 on 5 matching bases. V was shortened by 5 bases and J by 1 base, with 6 bases between the two germline ends. The CDR3 sequence is 12 residues long. Germline values: CDR1 MGHRA, CDR2 YSYEKL. The CDR3 sequence is CASSRGSYEQYF. CDR3 in DNA: TGCGCCAGCAGCAGGGGTTCCTACGAGCAGTACTTC.

The V and J genes are TRBV7-8 and TRBJ2-1; 15 positions agree with TRBD2. The V and J ends lost 2 bases and 0 bases, in that order; junction bases with no gene match: 5. Germline CDR1 SGHVS, CDR2 FQNEAQ. This CDR3 region has 19 residues. The CDR3 sequence: CASSLTGLAGGYSYNEQFF. Here the CDR3 DNA reads TGTGCCAGCAGCTTAACGGGACTAGCGGGAGGCTACTCCTACAATGAGCAGTTCTTC.

CDR3 sequence reads: CASKAGVNYEQYF. In DNA form, the CDR3 reads TGTGCCAGCAAAGCGGGAGTAAACTACGAGCAGTACTTC. The chain is built from TRBV2 and TRBJ2-7; TRBD2 matches at 8 bases. Germline V lookup: CDR1 SNHLY, CDR2 FYNNEI. The CDR3 loop spans 13 amino acids. V gave up 7 bases and J gave up 3 bases; unmatched junction bases: 5.

This clone has a handful of counts. The chain recombines TRBV7-2 with TRBJ2-6; 7 positions agree with TRBD1. The CDR3 sequence is 18 residues long. V was clipped by 5 bases and J by 2 bases; unmatched bases: 12. The germline CDR1 and CDR2 sequences are SGHTA and FQGNSA. CDR3 sequence: CASSADRILSPGANVLTF. CDR3 coding DNA: TGTGCCAGCAGCGCGGACAGGATTCTTTCGCCTGGGGCCAACGTCCTGACTTTC.

CDR3 in amino acids: CASSAGLADYNEQFF. Here the CDR3 DNA reads TGTGCCAGCAGCGCGGGACTAGCGGACTACAATGAGCAGTTCTTC. The chain uses TRBV9 and TRBJ2-1, with TRBD2 matching 11 bases. The germline gives CDR1 SGDLS, CDR2 YYNGEE. The CDR3 is made up of 15 amino acids. V was pared by 3 bases and J by 3 bases, with 2 bases of the junction left unmatched.

With regard to this clone: The sample carries other DNA sequences with the same CDR3. This chain joins TRBV5-1 and TRBJ2-7; 10 bases line up with TRBD1. The CDR3 spans 14 residues. V was clipped by 3 bases and J by 1 base; unmatched bases: 1. Per the germline V gene, CDR1 is SGHRS and CDR2 is YFSETQ. CDR3 nucleotide sequence: TGCGCCAGCAGCTGGGGACAGGGGTCCTACGAGCAGTACTTC. Its protein product is CASSWGQGSYEQYF.

The chain's CDR3 is CASSLARGPPDTQYF. Here the CDR3 DNA reads TGTGCCAGCAGCTTAGCGCGGGGCCCCCCAGATACGCAGTATTTT. The chain carries TRBV7-2 and TRBJ2-3; TRBD2 is a possible D gene (6 bases). CDR1 is SGHTA and CDR2 is FQGNSA in the germline V gene. V was clipped by 0 bases and J by 4 bases, with 11 bases between them. The CDR3 is 15 amino acids.

J is TRBJ2-5 and V is TRBV6-4; 7 bases agree with TRBD2. The length of the CDR3 is 15 residues. CDR1 and CDR2 (germline): MRHNA, SNTAGT. Trimming cost V 2 bases and J 4 bases; bases outside gene matches: 7. The CDR3 coding sequence is TGTGCCAGCAGTGACAGCCTAGCGGACCTAGAGACCCAGTACTTC. This gives the protein CASSDSLADLETQYF.

This clone has a handful of counts. V and J are TRBV6-5 and TRBJ2-7; weak D call: TRBD2 (6 bases). Germline V gene data show CDR1 as MNHEY and CDR2 as SVGAGI. Deletions cut 5 bases from V and 5 bases from J, with 16 bases between. CDR3 size: 14 residues. CDR3 sequence: CASSRLEGVHEQYF. In DNA, the CDR3 is TGTGCCAGCAGTCGACTAGAAGGGGTCCACGAGCAGTACTTC.

This chain links TRBV15 with TRBJ2-1; 10 bases fit TRBD2. CDR3 length: 16 residues. Germline CDR1 is LNHNV and CDR2 is YYDKDF (reference sequence). V gave up 0 bases and J gave up 7 bases; unmatched junction bases: 6. In DNA form, the CDR3 reads TGTGCCACCAGCAGAGACCTAGCGGGAGTAGGGAATGAGCAGTTCTTC. Its protein product is CATSRDLAGVGNEQFF.

V usage is TRBV2 and J usage is TRBJ2-3; 8 nucleotides line up with TRBD2. CDR3 length equals 14 residues. The germline gives CDR1 SNHLY, CDR2 FYNNEI. J gave up 2 bases and V 6 bases, and 4 bases lay outside the gene matches. In DNA, the CDR3 is TGTGCCAGCAGCAGGACTAGCACCACAGATACGCAGTATTTT. Amino acids: CASSRTSTTDTQYF.

Of note for this clone: This sample includes further DNA sequences coding for the same CDR3. The genes are TRBV5-1 and TRBJ2-2; TRBD1 agrees at 7 bases. CDR1 and CDR2 from the germline V gene are SGHRS and YFSETQ. Germline trimming cut 1 base from V and 2 bases from J; bases unmatched to any gene: 2. The CDR3 totals 15 residues. In DNA form, the CDR3 reads TGCGCCAGCAGCTTGCGACAGGGTAACACCGGGGAGCTGTTTTTT. Translation: CASSLRQGNTGELFF.

This chain joins TRBV10-2 and TRBJ2-7; D is undetermined. CDR3 length: 11 residues. CDR1 WSHSY and CDR2 SAAADI come from the germline V gene. Trimming removed 3 bases at V and 2 bases at J, with 2 bases between. The CDR3 DNA follows: TGCGCCAGCAGTGACACCTACGAGCAGTACTTC. Translated: CASSDTYEQYF.

The V and J genes are TRBV7-9 and TRBJ1-2; 7 positions agree with TRBD1. The length of the CDR3 is 15 residues. V was pared by 3 bases and J by 1 base, with 5 bases of the junction left unmatched. Germline V CDR1 and CDR2: SEHNR, FQNEAQ (reference sequence). CDR3 amino acids: CASSFGQADNYGYTF. For the CDR3, the DNA is TGTGCCAGCAGCTTCGGACAGGCCGATAACTATGGCTACACCTTC.

The genes are TRBV10-3 and TRBJ2-2; possible D gene TRBD1, 5 bases. The germline V and J ends were trimmed by 11 bases and 1 base, with 14 bases remaining between them. The germline CDR1 and CDR2 sequences are ENHRY and SYGVKD. The CDR3 extends over 14 amino acids. The CDR3 loop reads CALGRTQNTGELFF. Written as DNA, the CDR3 is TGTGCCTTAGGTAGGACACAGAACACCGGGGAGCTGTTTTTT.

This clone was seen a single time. This chain connects TRBV27 to TRBJ2-5, with 7 bases fitting TRBD1. Per germline, CDR1 MNHEY and CDR2 SMNVEV (reference sequence). CDR3 length equals 15 residues. Trimming at V came to 5 bases and at J to 3 bases, leaving 9 bases not matched to a gene. The CDR3 DNA follows: TGTGCCAGCAGTCCCCGGGACAGAGAAAAAGAGACCCAGTACTTC. This translates into CASSPRDREKETQYF.

This clone was seen just once. This chain uses TRBV30 with TRBJ1-2, with 7 nucleotides matching TRBD1. V lost 1 base to trimming and J lost 8 bases; unmatched junction nucleotides: 7. The CDR3 extends over 13 amino acids. Germline values: CDR1 GTSNPN, CDR2 SVGIG (reference sequence). The CDR3 loop is CAWSDLGGGGYTF. CDR3 coding DNA: TGTGCCTGGAGTGATTTAGGGGGCGGAGGCTACACCTTC.

The rearrangement joins TRBV5-6 to TRBJ2-3, with 8 bases lining up with TRBD2. CDR3 length: 18 residues. Trimming removed 4 bases from V and 1 base from J; junction bases left unmatched: 14. Germline V gives CDR1 SGHDT, CDR2 YYEEEE. The CDR3 nucleotides are TGTGCCAGCAGCGCCCGTTTAGCGGGGTGGGAGGGCACAGATACGCAGTATTTT. Translation gives CASSARLAGWEGTDTQYF.

In this sample, this clone turned up once. V is TRBV9 and J is TRBJ1-1, with TRBD1 matching 8 bases. Germline V gene data show CDR1 as SGDLS and CDR2 as YYNGEE. J gave up 6 bases and V 3 bases, and 10 bases lay outside the gene matches. This CDR3 region has 15 residues. The CDR3 region is CASSAGQGRSSEAFF. The DNA for the CDR3 is TGTGCCAGCAGCGCCGGACAGGGTAGGAGTTCTGAAGCTTTCTTT. Based on the CDR3 plus reference TRBV9 and TRBJ1-1, the full variable domain is DSGVTQTPKHLITATGQRVTLRCSPRSGDLSVYWYQQSLDQGLQFLIQYYNGEERAKGNILERFSAQQFPDLHSELNLSSLELGDSALYFCASSAGQGRSSEAFFGQGTRLTVV.

In nucleotides, the CDR3 is TGTGCCAGCAGCTTAGGGACAGGAATAACCTTC. Protein sequence: CASSLGTGITF. This rearrangement joins TRBV5-4 to TRBJ1-2, with 8 bases lining up with TRBD1. The germline V gene has CDR1 SGHNT and CDR2 YYREEE (reference sequence). V was pared by 2 bases and J by 14 bases, with 5 bases of the junction left unmatched. The CDR3 covers 11 residues.